The clone carrying this T cell receptor (beta chain) was counted only a few times. What the library attached to individual cDNA molecules were unique molecular identifiers. TCRdb processed the RACE reads anew with MiXCR; each CDR3 protein has one entry. This table has around 50,000 distinct CDR3 sequences, 9.5% to 10% appearing once. V shed 2 bases, J shed 7 bases, and the junction held 7 bases outside the gene matches. CDR3 length: 14 residues. Per the germline V gene, CDR1 is SGHVS and CDR2 is FQNEAQ. Time point defined: patch test 2, 6 weeks after DPC sensitization. Treatment denoted: therapeutic diphenylcyclopropenone sensitization with weekly scalp DPC. The sample belongs to a study of human T cells and chemical hapten exposure.

The genes are TRBV7-8 and TRBJ2-7; 8 bases align to TRBD1. The starting material was whole blood, obtained in connection with sensitization to the hapten diphenylcyclopropenone (DPC). The sequence derives from a woman aged 45 to 65 with alopecia areata. Some clones in this sample may be carry-over from other donors' samples. The CDR3 is CASSLLQGAGEQYF. The CDR3 nucleotides are TGTGCCAGCAGCTTATTGCAGGGGGCGGGGGAGCAGTACTTC.